This TCR beta chain was profiled in a study of T cell clones after liver transplantation. Study-level background: Timepoints were pre-transplant, pre-withdrawal, and after withdrawal was completed or failed. Notes on the study in general: Small, mixed patient groups and varying post-transplant times limit these conclusions.

This clone was recorded once. The antigen is unknown. TCRdb keeps only in-frame clones here, not all; method: immunoSEQ multiplex PCR. Of around 76,000 clones detected, over 70% appear once; the ten largest clones hold approximately 0.81%. Sorting of unstimulated PBMCs yielded separate CD3+CD4+ and CD3+CD8+ fractions. The sequence derives from a human patient who received a liver transplant. A subset of T cells may come from the graft donor. The sequences come from CD4+ T cells from blood, collected 12 months after liver transplant.

The CDR3 DNA follows: TGTGCCAGTCACCAGGGGAATCCCTACAATGAGCAGTTCTTC. This gives the protein CASHQGNPYNEQFF. The chain employs TRBV6-4 and TRBJ2-1, with D possibly matching TRBD1 (6 bases). CDR1 and CDR2 (germline): MRHNA, SNTAGT. This CDR3 contains 14 residues. V gave up 9 bases and J gave up 2 bases, with 14 bases separating them.